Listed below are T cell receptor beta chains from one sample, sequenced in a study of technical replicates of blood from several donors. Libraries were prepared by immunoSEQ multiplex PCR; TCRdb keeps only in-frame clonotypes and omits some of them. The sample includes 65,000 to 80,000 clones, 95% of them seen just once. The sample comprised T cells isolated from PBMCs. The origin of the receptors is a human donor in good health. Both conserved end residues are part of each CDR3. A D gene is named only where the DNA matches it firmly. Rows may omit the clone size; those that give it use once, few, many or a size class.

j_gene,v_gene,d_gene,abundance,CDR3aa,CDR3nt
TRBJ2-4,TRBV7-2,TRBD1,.,CASSFQGANIQYF,TGTGCCAGCAGCTTCCAGGGGGCAAACATTCAGTACTTC
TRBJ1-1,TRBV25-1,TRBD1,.,CASSDLGQLSGTEAFF,TGTGCCAGCAGTGACTTGGGACAGCTTTCTGGCACTGAAGCTTTCTTT
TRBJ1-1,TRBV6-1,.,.,CASNPLLNTEAFF,TGTGCCAGCAACCCACTCCTGAACACTGAAGCTTTCTTT
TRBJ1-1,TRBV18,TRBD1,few,CASSPPRQGSTEAFF,TGTGCCAGCTCACCACCTCGACAGGGGAGCACTGAAGCTTTCTTT
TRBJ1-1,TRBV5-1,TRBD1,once,CASSLGDSRNTEAFF,TGCGCCAGCAGCTTGGGGGACAGCCGGAACACTGAAGCTTTCTTT
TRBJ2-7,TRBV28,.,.,CASSFQFLYEQYF,TGTGCCAGCAGTTTCCAGTTTCTCTACGAGCAGTACTTC
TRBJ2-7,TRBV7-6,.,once,CASSLDQGPFAYEQYF,TGTGCCAGCAGCTTAGATCAGGGGCCCTTCGCCTACGAGCAGTACTTC
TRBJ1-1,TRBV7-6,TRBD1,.,CASSSGTGLAWEAFF,TGTGCCAGCAGCTCAGGGACAGGGTTGGCATGGGAAGCTTTCTTT
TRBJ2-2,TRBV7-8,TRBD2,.,CASSLAGGVPGELFF,TGTGCCAGCAGCTTAGCGGGGGGGGTTCCCGGGGAGCTGTTTTTT
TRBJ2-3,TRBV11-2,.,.,CASSSRSGGFIDTQYF,TGTGCCAGCAGCTCCCGGAGTGGAGGGTTCATAGATACGCAGTATTTT
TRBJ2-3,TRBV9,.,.,CASSVGGSYTDTQYF,TGTGCCAGCAGCGTAGGAGGCTCGTACACAGATACGCAGTATTTT
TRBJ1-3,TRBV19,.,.,CASTGARRTIYF,TGTGCCAGTACGGGAGCCCGGCGGACCATATATTTT
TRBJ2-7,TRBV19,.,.,CASSIAPETYEQYF,TGTGCCAGTAGTATCGCCCCGGAGACCTACGAGCAGTACTTC
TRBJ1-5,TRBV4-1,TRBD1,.,CASSPPGGGQGDQPQHF,TGCGCCAGCAGCCCTCCAGGGGGGGGACAGGGCGATCAGCCCCAGCATTTT
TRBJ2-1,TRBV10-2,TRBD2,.,CASSDRGDNEQFF,TGCGCCAGCAGTGACCGGGGGGACAATGAGCAGTTCTTC
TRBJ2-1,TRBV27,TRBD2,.,CASSFGGRSYNEQFF,TGTGCCAGCAGTTTCGGCGGGAGGTCCTACAATGAGCAGTTCTTC
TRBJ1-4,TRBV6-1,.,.,CASSEAGGNEKLFF,TGTGCCAGCAGTGAAGCGGGGGGGAATGAAAAACTGTTTTTT
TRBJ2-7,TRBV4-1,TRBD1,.,CASSSPGQGRDEQYF,TGCGCCAGCAGCTCCCCGGGACAGGGACGGGACGAGCAGTACTTC
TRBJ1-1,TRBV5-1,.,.,CASSSAGVVNTEAFF,TGCGCCAGCAGCTCCGCGGGGGTGGTGAACACTGAAGCTTTCTTT
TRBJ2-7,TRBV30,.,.,CAWSKGVLLTHEQYF,TGTGCCTGGAGTAAAGGAGTGTTACTGACCCACGAGCAGTACTTC
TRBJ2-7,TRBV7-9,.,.,CASSSGRHEQYF,TGTGCCAGCAGCTCGGGTAGGCACGAGCAGTACTTC
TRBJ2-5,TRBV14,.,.,CASSRSVLETQYF,TGTGCCAGCAGCCGCTCTGTACTAGAGACCCAGTACTTC
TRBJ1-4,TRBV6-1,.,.,CASSERLNEKLFF,TGTGCCAGCAGTGAAAGACTTAATGAAAAACTGTTTTTT
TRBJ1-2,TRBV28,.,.,CASSLGLKANYGYTF,TGTGCCAGCAGTTTAGGGCTCAAGGCTAACTATGGCTACACCTTC
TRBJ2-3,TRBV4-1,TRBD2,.,CASSQGSRGGAWIVGTDTQYF,TGCGCCAGCAGCCAAGGTTCTCGCGGGGGGGCTTGGATTGTAGGCACAGATACGCAGTATTTT
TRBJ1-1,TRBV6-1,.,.,CASSEKGHTEAFF,TGTGCCAGCAGTGAGAAGGGGCACACTGAAGCTTTCTTT
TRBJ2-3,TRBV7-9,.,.,CASSAFRFGTDTQYF,TGTGCCAGCAGCGCCTTTAGATTCGGCACAGATACGCAGTATTTT
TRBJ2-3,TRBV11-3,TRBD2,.,CASSSMGGSTDTQYF,TGTGCCAGCAGCTCAATGGGGGGGAGCACAGATACGCAGTATTTT
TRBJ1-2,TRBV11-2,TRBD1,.,CASSSRQGEVTF,TGTGCCAGCAGCTCCCGACAGGGTGAAGTCACCTTC
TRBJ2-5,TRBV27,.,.,CASSWFGQTQETQYF,TGTGCCAGCAGTTGGTTTGGACAGACCCAAGAGACCCAGTACTTC
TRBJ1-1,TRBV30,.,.,CAWRKQGGTEAFF,TGTGCCTGGAGGAAGCAGGGTGGCACTGAAGCTTTCTTT
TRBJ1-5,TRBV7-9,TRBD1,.,CASSQDRGQNQPQHF,TGTGCCAGCAGCCAAGACAGGGGACAGAATCAGCCCCAGCATTTT
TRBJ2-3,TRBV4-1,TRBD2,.,CASSQLAGGVDTQYF,TGCGCCAGCAGCCAGCTAGCGGGAGGGGTAGATACGCAGTATTTT
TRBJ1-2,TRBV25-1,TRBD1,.,CASSEGQGNYGYTF,TGTGCCAGCAGTGAGGGACAGGGGAACTATGGCTACACCTTC
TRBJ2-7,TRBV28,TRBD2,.,CASSFPGVAGVKEQYF,TGTGCCAGCAGTTTCCCCGGGGTAGCGGGAGTGAAAGAGCAGTACTTC
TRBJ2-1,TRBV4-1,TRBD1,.,CASSRLPGTGENNEQFF,TGCGCCAGCAGCCGTCTACCCGGGACAGGCGAGAACAATGAGCAGTTCTTC
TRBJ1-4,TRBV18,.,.,CASSPGLEGEKLFF,TGTGCCAGCTCACCCGGACTTGAAGGTGAAAAACTGTTTTTT
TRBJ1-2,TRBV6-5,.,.,CASSYDSFNYGYTF,TGTGCCAGCAGTTACGACTCTTTTAACTATGGCTACACCTTC
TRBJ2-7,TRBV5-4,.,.,CASSPRTSSSYEQYF,TGTGCCAGCAGCCCGCGGACTTCTAGCTCCTACGAGCAGTACTTC
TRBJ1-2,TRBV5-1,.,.,CASSGDSANYGYTF,TGCGCCAGCAGCGGAGATTCAGCTAACTATGGCTACACCTTC
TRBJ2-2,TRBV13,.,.,CASSFRTGELFF,TGTGCCAGCAGCTTTCGCACCGGGGAGCTGTTTTTT
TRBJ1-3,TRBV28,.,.,CASSILSDFSSGNTIYF,TGTGCCAGCAGTATACTTTCGGACTTTTCCTCTGGAAACACCATATATTTT
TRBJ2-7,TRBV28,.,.,CATTTGPPREQYF,TGTGCCACCACGACAGGACCCCCACGCGAGCAGTACTTC
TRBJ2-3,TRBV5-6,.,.,CASSLRTSTDTQYF,TGTGCCAGCAGCTTACGTACTAGCACAGATACGCAGTATTTT
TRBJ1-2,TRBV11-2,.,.,CASSPAADLRGYTF,TGTGCCAGCAGCCCTGCCGCAGACTTACGAGGCTACACCTTC
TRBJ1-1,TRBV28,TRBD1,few,CASREDRGGGKNTEAFF,TGTGCCAGCAGGGAGGACAGGGGAGGGGGAAAGAACACTGAAGCTTTCTTT
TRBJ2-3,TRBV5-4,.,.,CASSFQGPDTQYF,TGTGCCAGCAGCTTCCAGGGTCCAGATACGCAGTATTTT
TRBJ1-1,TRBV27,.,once,CASSFSRLGVTEAFF,TGTGCCAGCAGTTTCAGTAGATTAGGGGTAACTGAAGCTTTCTTT
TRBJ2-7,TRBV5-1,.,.,CASSPASSYEQYF,TGCGCCAGCAGTCCCGCCAGCTCCTACGAGCAGTACTTC
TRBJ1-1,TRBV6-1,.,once,CASSGQPNTEAFF,TGTGCCAGCAGTGGACAGCCTAACACTGAAGCTTTCTTT
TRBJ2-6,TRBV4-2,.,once,CASSLEQGGSGANVLTF,TGTGCCAGCAGCCTTGAACAGGGCGGCTCTGGGGCCAACGTCCTGACTTTC
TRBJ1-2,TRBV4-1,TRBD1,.,CASSQVTGAGYGYTF,TGCGCCAGCAGCCAAGTCACAGGGGCAGGGTATGGCTACACCTTC